The next 11 T cell receptor beta chains were all read from a single sample in a study of blood T cell repertoires in COVID-19. Libraries were prepared by immunoSEQ multiplex PCR; TCRdb keeps only in-frame clonotypes and omits some of them. The profile shows about 45,000 clones, around nine tenths of them singletons. The sample consisted of peripheral blood. Every receptor here comes from a man in his 70s with active COVID-19.

The genes are TRBV2 and TRBJ1-4; TRBD1 aligns across 7 bases. This CDR3 spans 15 amino acids. Trimming cost V 7 bases and J 6 bases; bases outside gene matches: 11. Germline loops: CDR1 SNHLY, CDR2 FYNNEI. The CDR3 here is CASKGAGTAYEKLFF. The CDR3 DNA reads as TGTGCCAGCAAGGGGGCCGGGACGGCCTATGAAAAACTGTTTTTT.

The rearrangement uses TRBV29-1 and TRBJ2-5, with TRBD2 matching 7 bases. The V gene's germline CDR1 is SQVTM and CDR2 ANQGSEA. With 3 bases clipped from V and 5 bases from J, the junction kept 3 bases outside the gene matches. This CDR3 contains 12 residues. CDR3 nucleotide sequence: TGCAGCGTTGATAGGGAGGGGGAGACCCAGTACTTC. Translating it yields CSVDREGETQYF.

The chain couples TRBV19 to TRBJ2-1; D remains unclear. This CDR3 region has 13 residues. Per the germline V gene, CDR1 is LNHDA and CDR2 is SQIVND (reference sequence). Trimming left V 7 bases short and J 9 bases short, with 16 bases between. The CDR3 region is CASTSGVYGEQFF. The CDR3 bases are TGTGCCAGTACTTCCGGAGTTTACGGTGAGCAGTTCTTC. Full variable domain (rest looked up from reference TRBV19 and TRBJ2-1): DGGITQSPKYLFRKEGQNVTLSCEQNLNHDAMYWYRQDPGQGLRLIYYSQIVNDFQKGDIAEGYSVSREKKESFPLTVTSAQKNPTAFYLCASTSGVYGEQFFGPGTRLTVL.

The chain joins TRBV7-2 to TRBJ2-7; 10 nucleotides align to TRBD1. Trimming cost V 2 bases and J 3 bases; bases outside gene matches: 7. The CDR3 has 16 amino acids. Germline lookup yields CDR1 SGHTA and CDR2 FQGNSA. The DNA of the CDR3 is TGTGCCAGCAGCTTACAGGGACAGGGGTTCGGCTACGAGCAGTACTTC. It encodes CASSLQGQGFGYEQYF.

As for this clone: Other DNA sequences from this sample encode an identical CDR3 as well. The rearrangement links TRBV5-1 to TRBJ1-1; no definite D call. The germline CDR1 and CDR2 sequences are SGHRS and YFSETQ. The CDR3 has 15 amino acids. Trimming left V 0 bases short and J 1 base short, with 10 bases between. Here the CDR3 DNA reads TGCGCCAGCAGCTTGGCCCCAGGCGCGAACACTGAAGCTTTCTTT. It is translated as CASSLAPGANTEAFF.

The chain couples TRBV7-2 to TRBJ2-7, with 8 bases identical to TRBD1. The CDR3 loop spans 15 amino acids. The V gene end was trimmed by 0 bases and the J gene end by 2 bases; junction bases not matched to a gene: 3. The germline V gene encodes CDR1 SGHTA and CDR2 FQGNSA. The CDR3, as DNA: TGTGCCAGCAGCTTAGCGACAGGGGTTGCCTACGAGCAGTACTTC. This translates into CASSLATGVAYEQYF.

The chain has TRBV27 and TRBJ2-7; 9 nucleotides agree with TRBD2. With V trimmed by 4 bases and J by 3 bases, 7 bases remained unmatched. Germline V CDR1 and CDR2: MNHEY, SMNVEV (reference sequence). The CDR3 is 15 residues long. CDR3 DNA: TGTGCCAGCAGTTATCGAGCGGGAGGACACTACGAGCAGTACTTC. Its translation: CASSYRAGGHYEQYF.

The gene calls are TRBV9 and TRBJ1-1; possible D gene TRBD1, 6 bases. This CDR3 comprises 15 residues. Germline V gene sequence: CDR1 SGDLS, CDR2 YYNGEE. V lost 3 bases and J lost 1, with 13 bases in between. The DNA of the CDR3 is TGTGCCAGCAGCGAGTTGGGGGGGCCGAACACTGAAGCTTTCTTT. Translation gives CASSELGGPNTEAFF.

This chain links TRBV6-1 with TRBJ1-1, with 9 nucleotides matching TRBD1. The CDR3 runs to 16 residues. Germline trimming cut 3 bases from V and 1 base from J; bases unmatched to any gene: 6. CDR1 and CDR2 (germline): MNHNS, SASEGT. The CDR3 reads CASSDSDRGSNTEAFF. As DNA, the CDR3 is TGTGCCAGCAGTGATTCGGACAGGGGCTCGAACACTGAAGCTTTCTTT.

This clone was found once. The J gene is TRBJ2-7, the V gene TRBV28, with D tentatively TRBD2 (5 bases). Trimming left V 3 bases short and J 2 bases short, with 8 bases between. There are 13 residues in the CDR3. Looked up from germline, CDR1 is MDHEN and CDR2 is SYDVKM. Written as DNA, the CDR3 is TGTGCCAGCAGTTTGAGGGCGGCCTACGAGCAGTACTTC. Translated: CASSLRAAYEQYF.

The chain combines TRBV11-2 with TRBJ2-1; D gene unclear. CDR1 and CDR2 (germline): SGHAT, FQNNGV. V lost 4 bases, J lost 4 bases, and 17 bases lay in between. CDR3 length equals 16 residues. CDR3 amino acids: CASSSDLVVVYNEQFF. The CDR3 nucleotides are TGTGCCAGCAGCTCTGATTTGGTAGTGGTTTACAATGAGCAGTTCTTC.